The rows below give T cell receptor beta chains drawn from one sample of a study of CD8 T cell repertoires and HIV-1 epitope variants. The antigens these receptors bind are not known. Sequencing was performed with immunoSEQ multiplex PCR; in TCRdb, only in-frame clones are kept and a portion is missing. The sample includes about 6,300 clones, 60% to 75% of them seen just once. Material for sequencing was cultured CD8+ T cells derived from PBMCs. These receptors originate from a male donor with HIV. Each CDR3 is given with its conserved first and last residue. A D gene is named only where the DNA matches it firmly. Clone sizes are given selectively: once, few, many, or a class where the clone is expanded.

TRBV28	.	.	14	TRBJ2-5	CASSPPAVQETQYF	TGTGCCAGCAGTCCTCCCGCGGTCCAAGAGACCCAGTACTTC
TRBV7-6	.	.	16	TRBJ1-2	CASSDQGMGGNYGYTF	TGTGCCAGCAGCGACCAGGGAATGGGGGGGAACTATGGCTACACCTTC
TRBV5-1	.	.	12	TRBJ2-7	CASSFLAGEQYF	TGCGCCAGCAGCTTTCTGGCCGGCGAGCAGTACTTC
TRBV9	medium-sized	TRBD1	13	TRBJ1-1	CASSDDRETEAFF	TGTGCCAGCAGTGATGACAGGGAAACTGAAGCTTTCTTT
TRBV14	few	TRBD1	20	TRBJ2-6	CASSQVGQGALWSGANVLTF	TGTGCCAGCAGCCAGGTTGGACAGGGGGCACTGTGGTCTGGGGCCAACGTCCTGACTTTC
TRBV5-6	.	TRBD2	14	TRBJ2-5	CASSGLAREETQYF	TGTGCCAGCAGCGGACTAGCGAGGGAAGAGACCCAGTACTTC
TRBV29-1	few	TRBD2	15	TRBJ2-1	CSVRQLAGVGNEQFF	TGCAGCGTTCGTCAACTAGCGGGAGTGGGCAATGAGCAGTTCTTC
TRBV11-2	few	TRBD2	15	TRBJ2-7	CASSLSGTDSYEQYF	TGTGCCAGCAGCCTTAGCGGGACGGACTCCTACGAGCAGTACTTC
TRBV27	few	.	13	TRBJ1-5	CASSLGGGQPQHF	TGTGCCAGCAGTTTAGGAGGCGGTCAGCCCCAGCATTTT
TRBV18	.	.	18	TRBJ2-6	CASSPSGQGASGANVLTF	TGTGCCAGCTCACCTTCGGGACAAGGGGCCTCTGGGGCCAACGTCCTGACTTTC
TRBV6-5	few	.	15	TRBJ1-1	CASSYSDSSVTEAFF	TGTGCCAGCAGTTACTCGGACAGTTCGGTCACTGAAGCTTTCTTT
TRBV5-1	.	.	15	TRBJ2-2	CASSSVTGNTGELFF	TGCGCCAGCAGCTCTGTGACAGGGAACACCGGGGAGCTGTTTTTT
TRBV19	medium-sized	TRBD2	19	TRBJ2-1	CASSIQPGLAGDFLDEQFF	TGTGCCAGTAGTATACAGCCGGGACTAGCGGGAGATTTCTTAGATGAGCAGTTCTTC
TRBV5-3	.	.	15	TRBJ2-3	CARSSPPWATDTQYF	TGTGCCAGAAGCTCCCCCCCATGGGCCACAGATACGCAGTATTTT
TRBV28	.	.	15	TRBJ1-1	CASRQYRGGNTEAFF	TGTGCCAGCAGACAATACCGCGGGGGGAACACTGAAGCTTTCTTT
TRBV15	.	.	17	TRBJ2-1	CATSRDRTESFYNEQFF	TGTGCCACCAGCAGAGATCGGACAGAGTCCTTTTACAATGAGCAGTTCTTC
TRBV28	once	.	14	TRBJ2-7	CASTLEESSYEQYF	TGTGCCAGCACCCTCGAGGAGAGCTCCTACGAGCAGTACTTC
TRBV5-1	.	.	15	TRBJ1-5	CASSLGGRGNQPQHF	TGCGCCAGCAGCTTGGGGGGAAGGGGTAATCAGCCCCAGCATTTT
TRBV19	.	.	15	TRBJ2-3	CASSIDLLSPDTQYF	TGTGCCAGTAGTATAGATCTCCTCTCCCCAGATACGCAGTATTTT
TRBV27	.	.	16	TRBJ2-2	CASSFGAGLNTGELFF	TGTGCCAGCAGTTTCGGAGCGGGCTTGAACACCGGGGAGCTGTTTTTT
TRBV19	.	.	16	TRBJ1-3	CASSIRPRNPGNTIYF	TGTGCCAGTAGTATACGACCCAGGAATCCCGGAAACACCATATATTTT
TRBV11-2	few	.	14	TRBJ1-5	CASSPDPLVRPQHF	TGTGCCAGCAGCCCCGACCCACTGGTCCGGCCCCAGCATTTT
TRBV5-5	.	.	14	TRBJ1-5	CASSYGQSNQPQHF	TGTGCCAGCAGCTATGGACAGAGCAATCAGCCCCAGCATTTT
TRBV11-2	few	.	13	TRBJ2-7	CASSSPLSYEQYF	TGTGCCAGCAGCTCCCCTCTATCCTACGAGCAGTACTTC
TRBV27	.	.	17	TRBJ2-4	CASSLLTTGRDSNIQYF	TGTGCCAGCAGTTTACTCACCACCGGACGGGACTCGAACATTCAGTACTTC
TRBV2	.	.	11	TRBJ2-2	CASSDDLELFF	TGTGCCAGCAGTGATGACTTGGAGCTGTTTTTT
TRBV7-8	.	TRBD2	16	TRBJ2-5	CAVSMSSGGVWETQYF	TGTGCAGTAAGCATGTCCAGCGGGGGCGTTTGGGAGACCCAGTACTTC
TRBV18	.	TRBD1	15	TRBJ2-3	CASSDRGRGTDTQYF	TGTGCCAGCTCAGACAGGGGGCGGGGCACAGATACGCAGTATTTT
TRBV4-3	.	.	16	TRBJ1-4	CASSQDLGATNEKLFF	TGCGCCAGCAGCCAAGATCTCGGGGCAACTAATGAAAAACTGTTTTTT
TRBV6-5	.	TRBD2	16	TRBJ2-3	CASSSWTSGDTDTQYF	TGTGCCAGCAGTTCCTGGACTAGCGGGGACACAGATACGCAGTATTTT
TRBV28	.	.	13	TRBJ2-4	CASSLLSVNIQYF	TGTGCCAGCAGTTTACTCAGTGTGAACATTCAGTACTTC
TRBV5-1	.	.	13	TRBJ2-5	CASSLEGQGTQYF	TGCGCCAGCAGCTTGGAGGGGCAGGGGACCCAGTACTTC
TRBV9	.	TRBD1	16	TRBJ2-1	CASSPRDRGNWAEQFF	TGTGCCAGCAGCCCCCGGGACAGGGGAAACTGGGCTGAGCAGTTCTTC
TRBV5-6	.	TRBD2	16	TRBJ2-1	CASSSTGLAGTNEQFF	TGTGCCAGCAGCTCCACGGGACTAGCGGGAACGAATGAGCAGTTCTTC
TRBV28	few	.	13	TRBJ2-2	CASSLTRTGELFF	TGTGCCAGCAGTTTAACCCGCACCGGGGAGCTGTTTTTT
TRBV27	few	.	15	TRBJ2-5	CASSLGGQGGETQYF	TGTGCCAGCAGTTTAGGAGGGCAGGGCGGAGAGACCCAGTACTTC
TRBV5-6	.	.	13	TRBJ1-4	CASSLRSNEKLFF	TGTGCCAGCAGTTTGAGGTCTAATGAAAAACTGTTTTTT
TRBV9	.	.	19	TRBJ2-3	CASSVGVGQGSSSTDTQYF	TGTGCCAGCAGCGTAGGCGTGGGGCAGGGAAGCTCGAGCACAGATACGCAGTATTTT
TRBV27	once	TRBD2	17	TRBJ2-3	CASRLLPSGSGTDTQYF	TGTGCCAGCAGGTTGCTGCCTAGCGGGAGTGGGACAGATACGCAGTATTTT
TRBV4-1	.	TRBD1	15	TRBJ2-5	CASSQVDRGGETQYF	TGCGCCAGCAGCCAAGTCGACAGGGGCGGAGAGACCCAGTACTTC
TRBV9	.	.	14	TRBJ2-1	CASSPRDIYNEQFF	TGTGCCAGCAGCCCTAGGGACATCTACAATGAGCAGTTCTTC
TRBV29-1	.	TRBD2	14	TRBJ2-3	CSAYAGDSTDTQYF	TGCAGCGCCTACGCGGGGGATTCTACAGATACGCAGTATTTT
TRBV5-1	.	.	15	TRBJ2-3	CASSLGGGRTDTQYF	TGCGCCAGCAGCTTGGGCGGGGGCCGCACAGATACGCAGTATTTT
TRBV4-3	.	.	14	TRBJ1-1	CASSPLVGDTEAFF	TGCGCCAGCAGCCCATTGGTGGGGGACACTGAAGCTTTCTTT
TRBV7-9	once	TRBD1	14	TRBJ2-3	CASSITGGGDTQYF	TGTGCCAGCAGCATTACAGGGGGCGGGGATACGCAGTATTTT
TRBV10-3	.	TRBD1	13	TRBJ2-7	CAINSGQGYEQYF	TGTGCCATCAATTCCGGACAGGGCTACGAGCAGTACTTC
TRBV2	.	TRBD2	14	TRBJ2-3	CASNGGSDADTQYF	TGTGCCAGCAACGGCGGGAGCGACGCGGATACGCAGTATTTT
TRBV19	few	TRBD1	15	TRBJ1-2	CASSINFGDRDGYTF	TGTGCCAGTAGTATCAATTTTGGGGACAGGGACGGCTACACCTTC
TRBV28	once	TRBD1	16	TRBJ1-4	CASSFALQGLNEKLFF	TGTGCCAGCAGTTTTGCGCTACAGGGGTTGAATGAAAAACTGTTTTTT
TRBV5-4	.	.	16	TRBJ1-1	CASSLEPGTLNTEAFF	TGTGCCAGCAGCTTGGAACCGGGGACCCTGAACACTGAAGCTTTCTTT
TRBV4-1	.	TRBD1	15	TRBJ1-2	CASSQDLDRLYGYTF	TGCGCCAGCAGCCAAGATCTGGACAGGCTCTATGGCTACACCTTC
TRBV28	.	.	15	TRBJ2-7	CASSPGLDLNYEQYF	TGTGCCAGCAGCCCCGGTCTAGATCTGAACTACGAGCAGTACTTC
TRBV5-8	.	.	13	TRBJ1-3	CGGRLPGRNTIYF	TGTGGAGGGCGGCTGCCGGGAAGGAACACCATATATTTT
TRBV30	.	.	11	TRBJ1-3	CACWAGNTIYF	TGTGCCTGCTGGGCTGGAAACACCATATATTTT
TRBV4-3	.	TRBD1	14	TRBJ2-7	CASSQDDRGYEQYF	TGCGCCAGCAGCCAAGATGACAGGGGCTACGAGCAGTACTTC
TRBV5-1	.	.	14	TRBJ2-2	CASYGQSNTGELFF	TGCGCCAGCTACGGACAATCGAACACCGGGGAGCTGTTTTTT
TRBV18	.	.	12	TRBJ2-1	CASSPPSNEQFF	TGTGCCAGCTCACCACCTAGCAATGAGCAGTTCTTC
TRBV7-9	.	TRBD2	16	TRBJ2-1	CASSALTSGSIYEQFF	TGTGCCAGCAGCGCATTGACTAGCGGGAGTATCTATGAGCAGTTCTTC
TRBV19	.	.	17	TRBJ1-4	CASSNQPGSPLNEKLFF	TGTGCCAGTAGTAACCAGCCGGGGAGTCCCCTTAATGAAAAACTGTTTTTT
TRBV29-1	.	TRBD2	14	TRBJ2-7	CSIPLAGGPGEQYF	TGCAGCATTCCCTTAGCGGGAGGGCCTGGGGAGCAGTACTTC